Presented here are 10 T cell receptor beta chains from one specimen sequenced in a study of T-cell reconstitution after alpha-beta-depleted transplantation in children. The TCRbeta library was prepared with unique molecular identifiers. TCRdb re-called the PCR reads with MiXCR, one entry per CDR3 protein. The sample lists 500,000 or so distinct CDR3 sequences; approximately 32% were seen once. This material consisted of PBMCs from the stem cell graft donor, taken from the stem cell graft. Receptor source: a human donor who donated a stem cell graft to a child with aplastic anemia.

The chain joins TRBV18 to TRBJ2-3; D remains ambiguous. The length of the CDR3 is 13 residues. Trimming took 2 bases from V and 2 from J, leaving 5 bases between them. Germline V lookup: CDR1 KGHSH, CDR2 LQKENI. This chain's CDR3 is CASSPAVTDTQYF. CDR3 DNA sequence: TGTGCCAGCTCACCAGCGGTCACAGATACGCAGTATTTT.

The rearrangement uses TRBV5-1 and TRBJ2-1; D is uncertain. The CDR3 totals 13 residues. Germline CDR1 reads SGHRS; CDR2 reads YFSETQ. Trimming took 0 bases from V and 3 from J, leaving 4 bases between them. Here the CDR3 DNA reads TGCGCCAGCAGCTTGGACCACTACAATGAGCAGTTCTTC. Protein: CASSLDHYNEQFF.

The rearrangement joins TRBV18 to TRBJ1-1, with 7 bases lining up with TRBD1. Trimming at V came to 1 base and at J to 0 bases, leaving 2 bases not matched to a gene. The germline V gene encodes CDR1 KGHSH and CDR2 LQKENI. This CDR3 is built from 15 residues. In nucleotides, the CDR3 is TGTGCCAGCTCACCACAGGGACAGCTGAACACTGAAGCTTTCTTT. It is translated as CASSPQGQLNTEAFF.

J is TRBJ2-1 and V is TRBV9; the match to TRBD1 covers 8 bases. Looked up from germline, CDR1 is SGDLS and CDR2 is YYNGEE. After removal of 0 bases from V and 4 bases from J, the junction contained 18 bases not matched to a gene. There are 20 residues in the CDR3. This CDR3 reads CASSVATGQGIGDGYNEQFF. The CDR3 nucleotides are TGTGCCAGCAGCGTAGCTACAGGACAGGGCATCGGAGACGGGTACAATGAGCAGTTCTTC.

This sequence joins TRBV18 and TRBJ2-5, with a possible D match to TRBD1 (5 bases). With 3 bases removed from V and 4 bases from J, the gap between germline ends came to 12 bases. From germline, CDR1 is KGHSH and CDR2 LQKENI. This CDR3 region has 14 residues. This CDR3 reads CASSPLRGAETQYF. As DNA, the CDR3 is TGTGCCAGCTCACCGTTAAGGGGTGCAGAGACCCAGTACTTC.

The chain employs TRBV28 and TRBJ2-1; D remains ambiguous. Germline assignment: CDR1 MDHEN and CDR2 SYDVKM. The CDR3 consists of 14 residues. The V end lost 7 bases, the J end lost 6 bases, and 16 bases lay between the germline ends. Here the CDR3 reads CASKSGLLINEQFF. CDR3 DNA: TGTGCCAGCAAGTCAGGCCTACTGATCAATGAGCAGTTCTTC.

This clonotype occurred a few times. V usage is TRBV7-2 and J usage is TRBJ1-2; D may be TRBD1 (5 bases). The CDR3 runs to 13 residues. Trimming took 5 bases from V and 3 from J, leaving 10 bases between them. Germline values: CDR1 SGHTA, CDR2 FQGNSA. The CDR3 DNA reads TGTGCCAGCAGCCACAGGAACGACTATGGCTACACCTTC. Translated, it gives CASSHRNDYGYTF.

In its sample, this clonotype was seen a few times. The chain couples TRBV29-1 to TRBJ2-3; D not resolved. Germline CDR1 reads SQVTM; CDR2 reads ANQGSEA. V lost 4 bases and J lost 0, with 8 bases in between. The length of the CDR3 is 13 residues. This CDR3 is CSVVTASTDTQYF. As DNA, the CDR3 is TGCAGCGTTGTCACGGCCAGCACAGATACGCAGTATTTT.

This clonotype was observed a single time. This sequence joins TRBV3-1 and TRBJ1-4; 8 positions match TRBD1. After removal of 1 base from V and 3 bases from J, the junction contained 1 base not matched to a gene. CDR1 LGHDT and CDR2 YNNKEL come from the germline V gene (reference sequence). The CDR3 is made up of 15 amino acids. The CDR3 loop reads CASSQGDRPNEKLFF. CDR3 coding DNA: TGTGCCAGCAGCCAAGGGGACAGGCCTAATGAAAAACTGTTTTTT.

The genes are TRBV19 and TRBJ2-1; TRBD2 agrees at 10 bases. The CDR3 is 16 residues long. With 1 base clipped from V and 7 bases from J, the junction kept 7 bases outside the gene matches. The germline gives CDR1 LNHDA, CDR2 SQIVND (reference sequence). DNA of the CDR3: TGTGCCAGTAGTATAGGAGCGGGAGGGCCGGGGAATGAGCAGTTCTTC. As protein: CASSIGAGGPGNEQFF.